This entry is about one T cell receptor (beta chain). The antigen is unknown. CDR1 is MNHEY and CDR2 is SVGAGI in the germline V gene. V lost 6 bases and J 4 bases, leaving 12 bases between the germline ends. This CDR3 comprises 13 residues. These data come from a study of siplizumab effects on memory and regulatory T cells. Study results and limitations: Memory cells that were CD4+ and unstimulated gave rise to alloreactive sequences, which siplizumab significantly reduced.

Using immunoSEQ multiplex PCR, the repertoire was profiled, and TCRdb retains in-frame clones only, with some absent. This table has around 95,000 clones, about 91% appearing once. Sequenced input: CD4+ T cells sorted from blood. V and J are TRBV6-5 and TRBJ1-2; tentative D call: TRBD1 (5 bases). This clonotype was sampled from a human donor in good health. The CDR3 DNA reads as TGTGCCAGCAGCCAGGGAGGCCCCTATGGCTACACCTTC. This gives the protein CASSQGGPYGYTF.